This TCR beta chain was sequenced for a study of neurological immune-mediated disorders. This CDR3 is 20 amino acids long. Germline V gene lookup returns CDR1 MNHNY and CDR2 SVGAGI (reference sequence). V lost 2 bases and J lost 6; bases outside the gene matches: 20. This clonotype was seen only a few times. As yet, its antigen is unknown. Study-wide findings and caveats: Private repertoires in all groups were suggested by the absence of shared CDR3 amino acid sequences among expanded clones across subjects.

The cDNA was produced through 5'RACE with 10-nucleotide random UMIs. TCRdb fed the 5' RACE reads into MiXCR, producing one record per CDR3 protein. The sample has fewer than 85,000 distinct CDR3 sequences; 15% to 20% are singletons. Unsorted libraries were generated from 2 million PBMCs. These cells had been stored in RNAlater at -80 C. The source is a woman between 40 and 50 years old in good health. The J gene is TRBJ1-5, the V gene TRBV6-6; 9 bases match TRBD1. The sequencing input was PBMCs. CDR3 loop: CASSYPRKGGEGQGSQPQHF. The CDR3 bases are TGTGCCAGCAGTTACCCACGAAAAGGGGGAGAGGGACAGGGTAGTCAGCCCCAGCATTTT.